The 31 T cell receptor beta chains reported below all come from one sample, sequenced in a study of T-cell reconstitution after alpha-beta-depleted transplantation in children. A library of TCRbeta sequences, prepared with unique molecular identifiers, was generated. A single record per CDR3 protein comes from TCRdb applying MiXCR to the PCR reads. The table has roughly 220,000 distinct CDR3 sequences, more than 7.5% seen once; the top ten hold about 4.9%. This specimen consisted of PBMCs from the stem cell graft donor, obtained from the stem cell graft. All receptors derive from a human donor who donated a stem cell graft to a child with SCID.

There are many counts of this clonotype. The CDR3 reads CASSQVGVGGYGYTF. DNA for the CDR3: TGCGCCAGCAGCCAAGTAGGGGTAGGCGGCTATGGCTACACCTTC. The V gene is TRBV4-3, the J gene TRBJ1-2, with D tentatively TRBD1 (5 bases). Per germline, CDR1 LGHNA and CDR2 YSLEER. CDR3 length equals 15 residues. V gave up 1 base and J gave up 4 bases, with 13 bases separating them.

This clonotype was seen at least ten times. CDR3 nucleotides: TGTGCCAGCAGCAAAGAGGGAAACAGGGGGCACGAAAAACTGTTTTTT. Translation gives CASSKEGNRGHEKLFF. The chain joins TRBV21-1 to TRBJ1-4; the table's D call of TRBD1 was not tested on the DNA. TRBV21-1 constitutes a pseudogene. The CDR3 runs to 16 residues.

The table lists this clonotype with many counts. The chain couples TRBV3-1 to TRBJ2-2, with D hard to call. This CDR3 spans 16 amino acids. Germline loops: CDR1 LGHDT, CDR2 YNNKEL (reference sequence). With 4 bases removed from V and 0 bases from J, the gap between germline ends came to 12 bases. As DNA, the CDR3 is TGTGCCAGCAGCCCTTGGACGGCATCGAACACCGGGGAGCTGTTTTTT. Protein product: CASSPWTASNTGELFF. The whole variable domain, filled in from reference TRBV3-1 and TRBJ2-2, reads DTAVSQTPKYLVTQMGNDKSIKCEQNLGHDTMYWYKQDSKKFLKIMFSYNNKELIINETVPNRFSPKSPDKAHLNLHINSLELGDSAVYFCASSPWTASNTGELFFGEGSRLTVL.

As for this clonotype: This may be a read error, as it is one base from a much larger clone. The chain has TRBV3-1 and TRBJ2-1, with 10 nucleotides matching TRBD1. Germline trimming cut 8 bases from V and 4 bases from J; bases unmatched to any gene: 8. This CDR3 is 15 amino acids long. The germline V gene has CDR1 LGHDT and CDR2 YNNKEL (reference sequence). The CDR3: CASCYPGQGYNEQFF. For the CDR3, the DNA is TGTGCCAGCTGCTACCCGGGACAGGGGTACAATGAGCAGTTCTTC.

V gene TRBV29-1 combines with J gene TRBJ2-7; D gene unclear. The CDR3 runs to 13 residues. Germline V lookup: CDR1 SQVTM, CDR2 ANQGSEA. With 3 bases removed from V and 0 bases from J, the gap between germline ends came to 9 bases. The CDR3 DNA sequence: TGCAGCGTTGACGAGGAAAGCTCCTACGAGCAGTACTTC. It yields the protein CSVDEESSYEQYF.

A word on this clonotype: A single base separates this from a much larger clone, so it may be a read error. This chain joins TRBV2 and TRBJ2-7; 11 bases are shared with TRBD2. The germline gives CDR1 SNHLY, CDR2 FYNNEI. This CDR3 is built from 14 residues. The V gene end was trimmed by 6 bases and the J gene end by 3 bases; junction bases not matched to a gene: 4. In DNA, the CDR3 is TGTGCCAGCAGGACTAGCGGGGATTGCTACGAGCAGTACTTC. Protein product: CASRTSGDCYEQYF.

This chain links TRBV30 with TRBJ2-3, with D uncertain. The V and J ends lost 2 bases and 3 bases respectively, with 9 bases between them. This CDR3 comprises 13 residues. From germline, CDR1 is GTSNPN and CDR2 SVGIG (reference sequence). The CDR3 here is CAWSQGLTDTQYF. CDR3 DNA sequence: TGTGCCTGGAGTCAAGGGTTGACAGATACGCAGTATTTT.

The table lists this clonotype with a few counts. The rearrangement uses TRBV28 and TRBJ1-4; TRBD1 aligns across 7 bases. The trim removed 6 bases at V and 0 bases at J, leaving 4 bases unmatched. This CDR3 is built from 15 residues. The germline gives CDR1 MDHEN, CDR2 SYDVKM. The CDR3 sequence: CASSGQVATNEKLFF. The CDR3 nucleotides read TGTGCCAGCAGCGGACAGGTTGCAACTAATGAAAAACTGTTTTTT.

There are many counts of this clonotype. The chain is built from TRBV27 and TRBJ1-1; 8 bases map to TRBD1. CDR1 and CDR2 from the germline V gene are MNHEY and SMNVEV (reference sequence). V shed 3 bases and J 2 bases; nucleotides not matched to a gene: 5. The CDR3 has 15 residues. The CDR3 is CASSFSGQGNTEAFF. CDR3 sequence (DNA): TGTGCCAGCAGTTTCTCCGGACAGGGTAACACTGAAGCTTTCTTT.

This sequence joins TRBV10-1 and TRBJ1-5; tentatively, D is TRBD1 (6 bases). The V end lost 3 bases, the J end lost 4 bases, and 10 bases lay between the germline ends. Looked up from germline, CDR1 is WNHNN and CDR2 is SYGVQD (reference sequence). The CDR3 length is 14 residues. DNA for the CDR3: TGCGCCAGCAGTGAAGGGGGACCTAATCAGCCCCAGCATTTT. Protein product: CASSEGGPNQPQHF.

The rearrangement links TRBV7-9 to TRBJ1-1; TRBD1 might be the D (5 bases). This CDR3 has 15 amino acids. Germline V gene sequence: CDR1 SEHNR, CDR2 FQNEAQ (reference sequence). Trimming pared 1 base from V and 5 bases from J, leaving 14 bases between. CDR3 sequence: CASSLGVGEGTEAFF. CDR3 in DNA: TGTGCCAGCAGCTTAGGGGTGGGGGAGGGGACTGAAGCTTTCTTT.

As for this clonotype: Being one base from a much bigger clone, this may be a read error. This chain links TRBV15 with TRBJ1-5; 7 bases align to TRBD1. The V gene's germline CDR1 is LNHNV and CDR2 YYDKDF (reference sequence). This CDR3 is 15 amino acids long. The CDR3 protein is CATSRDRQGDHPQHF. The CDR3 bases are TGTGCCACCAGCAGAGATAGACAGGGTGATCACCCCCAGCATTTT.

This clonotype was detected many times. The chain links TRBV5-1 to TRBJ2-1; tentatively, D is TRBD1 or TRBD2 (6 bases each). The V and J ends lost 3 bases and 7 bases respectively, with 14 bases between them. This CDR3 spans 14 amino acids. Germline V gene sequence: CDR1 SGHRS, CDR2 YFSETQ. The CDR3 nucleotides are TGCGCCAGCAGCTGGAGGGGGAGTGATAATGAGCAGTTCTTC. Translating gives CASSWRGSDNEQFF.

This clonotype was detected many times. The chain has TRBV28 and TRBJ1-2; no firm D call. Trimming stripped 5 bases from V and 1 base from J, with 11 bases between. There are 14 residues in the CDR3. The germline V gene encodes CDR1 MDHEN and CDR2 SYDVKM. CDR3 loop: CASSVLQVNYGYTF. The CDR3 nucleotides read TGTGCCAGCAGTGTACTTCAGGTTAACTATGGCTACACCTTC.

This clonotype was counted many times. The chain recombines TRBV5-1 with TRBJ2-5; 8 bases line up with TRBD1. CDR1 is SGHRS and CDR2 is YFSETQ in the germline V gene. This CDR3 has 14 amino acids. V was pared by 4 bases and J by 5 bases, with 7 bases of the junction left unmatched. The DNA of the CDR3 is TGCGCCAGCAGCGAGGACAGGGCGAAGGAGACCCAGTACTTC. Amino acid sequence: CASSEDRAKETQYF.

This clonotype was counted at least ten times. The chain has TRBV18 and TRBJ2-7; D may correspond to TRBD1 or TRBD2 (5 bases each). Looked up from germline, CDR1 is KGHSH and CDR2 is LQKENI. The CDR3 contains 16 residues. Trimming stripped 4 bases from V and 3 bases from J, with 19 bases between. The CDR3 protein is CASSRAGATLNYEQYF. The CDR3 nucleotides are TGTGCCAGCTCACGCGCCGGGGCAACTTTGAACTACGAGCAGTACTTC.

This clonotype occurred many times. The junction departs from germline at one end; a sequencing error may be responsible. The CDR3 protein is CSSRGGDTEAFF. CDR3 coding DNA: TGCAGCAGCCGTGGGGGTGACACTGAAGCTTTCTTT. The chain couples TRBV12-3 or TRBV12-4 to TRBJ1-1; D perhaps matches TRBD1 (5 bases). The CDR3 spans 12 residues.

This clonotype was recorded at least ten times. The chain uses TRBV7-2 and TRBJ2-7; the D gene is possibly TRBD1 (5 bases). Trimming took off 1 base at V and 5 bases at J, with 12 bases between the two ends. The germline V gene encodes CDR1 SGHTA and CDR2 FQGNSA. The CDR3 is 14 amino acids. Here the CDR3 DNA reads TGTGCCAGCAGCTTAGTAGGCAGGGCACACGAGCAGTACTTC. This gives the protein CASSLVGRAHEQYF.

In regard to this clonotype: Possible read error: a much larger clone is one base away. The rearrangement links TRBV5-1 to TRBJ2-7; 14 bases are a match to TRBD2. Germline CDR1 reads SGHRS; CDR2 reads YFSETQ. The CDR3 covers 18 residues. In nucleotides, the CDR3 is TGCGCCAGAAGCTCCAGGACTAGCGGGGGGCCGAGCTCCTACGAGCAGTACTTC. Translated, it gives CARSSRTSGGPSSYEQYF.

This clonotype was counted many times. This chain links TRBV7-8 with TRBJ1-1, with D possibly TRBD1 on 6 matching bases. The ends were cut back, 2 bases at V and 1 base at J, with 14 bases in the middle. Germline lookup yields CDR1 SGHVS and CDR2 FQNEAQ. The CDR3 is made up of 16 amino acids. The CDR3 DNA reads as TGTGCCAGCAGCTTAATCGGGGGGCTTTCGAACACTGAAGCTTTCTTT. Translating it yields CASSLIGGLSNTEAFF.

This clonotype has a single count. V is TRBV20-1 and J is TRBJ1-2; 10 bases fit TRBD1. This CDR3 spans 14 amino acids. J was trimmed by 2 bases and V by 4 bases; bases with no gene match: 4. Germline V gene data show CDR1 as DFQATT and CDR2 as SNEGSKA (reference sequence). This chain's CDR3 is CSAIRTGGNYGYTF. The CDR3 region has the DNA TGCAGTGCTATCCGGACAGGGGGGAACTATGGCTACACCTTC.

This clonotype occurred many times. The CDR3 region has the DNA TGTGCCAGCAGTTACGGACAGACAGGGGGAAACACCATATATTTT. Its translation is CASSYGQTGGNTIYF. The J gene is TRBJ1-3, the V gene TRBV6-2 or TRBV6-3; 7 nucleotides match TRBD1. This CDR3 is 15 amino acids long. Germline V gene data show CDR1 as MNHEY and CDR2 as SVGEGT. With V trimmed by 2 bases and J by 4 bases, 5 bases remained unmatched.

In the case of this clonotype: At one end, the junction sequence differs from germline, possibly due to a read error. The chain is built from TRBV4-3 and TRBJ1-4; 7 nucleotides agree with TRBD1. Germline loops: CDR1 LGHNA, CDR2 YSLEER. The CDR3 spans 16 residues. The CDR3 sequence: CASSQERDRRNDKLFF. Written as DNA, the CDR3 is TGCGCCAGCAGCCAAGAAAGGGACAGACGAAATGACAAACTGTTTTTT.

This clonotype was counted at least ten times. The chain carries TRBV20-1 and TRBJ2-3; D remains ambiguous. This CDR3 spans 11 amino acids. V was cut by 1 base and J by 4 bases, with 3 bases left in between. In germline, CDR1 is DFQATT, CDR2 SNEGSKA (reference sequence). The CDR3: CSARASDTQYF. Written as DNA, the CDR3 is TGCAGTGCTAGAGCGTCAGATACGCAGTATTTT.

V is TRBV19 and J is TRBJ1-5; a weak D match, TRBD1 (6 bases). Per germline, CDR1 LNHDA and CDR2 SQIVND (reference sequence). The CDR3 totals 13 residues. Trimming pared 3 bases from V and 5 bases from J, leaving 8 bases between. The CDR3 loop reads CASSIQGHQPQHF. The CDR3 bases are TGTGCCAGTAGTATCCAGGGGCATCAGCCCCAGCATTTT.

This clonotype occurred many times. The rearrangement links TRBV12-3 or TRBV12-4 to TRBJ1-1, with 7 nucleotides matching TRBD1. V shed 6 bases and J 5 bases; nucleotides not matched to a gene: 6. There are 13 residues in the CDR3. DNA of the CDR3: TGTGCCAGCAGCAGGGGGGCTGGTACTGAAGCTTTCTTT. Its translation: CASSRGAGTEAFF.

Many counts were recorded for this clonotype. This sequence joins TRBV7-9 and TRBJ2-1; D could derive from TRBD1 or TRBD2 (5 bases each). The CDR3 has 14 amino acids. Deletions cut 7 bases from V and 8 bases from J, with 18 bases between. CDR1 and CDR2 (germline): SEHNR, FQNEAQ (reference sequence). CDR3 residues: CASTRGAVGDEQFF. The CDR3 DNA reads as TGTGCCAGCACCCGGGGCGCTGTGGGGGATGAGCAGTTCTTC.

This clonotype came up a few times. The J gene is TRBJ2-5, the V gene TRBV7-9; D is undetermined. The CDR3 totals 14 residues. Trimming pared 5 bases from V and 5 bases from J, leaving 15 bases between. From germline, CDR1 is SEHNR and CDR2 FQNEAQ (reference sequence). The CDR3 region is CASSVSTPTETQYF. The CDR3 bases are TGTGCCAGCAGCGTCAGTACGCCCACGGAGACCCAGTACTTC.

This clonotype has at least ten counts. The CDR3 protein is CSAIPGLEGNEAFF. CDR3 sequence (DNA): TGCAGTGCGATTCCGGGCCTCGAAGGTAATGAAGCTTTCTTT. The V and J genes are TRBV20-1 and TRBJ1-1, with D unclear. V was cut by 6 bases and J by 7 bases, with 21 bases left in between. Germline assignment: CDR1 DFQATT and CDR2 SNEGSKA (reference sequence). CDR3 length equals 14 residues.

At least ten counts were recorded for this clonotype. The chain employs TRBV6-6 and TRBJ1-6; possible D gene TRBD1, 5 bases. CDR1 and CDR2 (germline): MNHNY, SVGAGI (reference sequence). Trimming removed 6 bases at V and 15 bases at J, with 15 bases between. The CDR3 contains 12 residues. CDR3 sequence reads: CASRQGTRGLHF. Written as DNA, the CDR3 is TGTGCCAGCAGACAAGGGACCCGAGGCCTCCACTTT.

This clonotype was recorded many times. The chain links TRBV4-1 to TRBJ2-7; D is possibly TRBD1 (6 bases). Germline assignment: CDR1 MGHRA and CDR2 YSYEKL. The CDR3 sequence is 14 residues long. Trimming shortened V by 3 bases and J by 5 bases, and 14 bases separated the two germline ends. The chain's CDR3 is CASSHTGSVHEQYF. The DNA for the CDR3 is TGCGCCAGCAGCCACACAGGGTCGGTCCACGAGCAGTACTTC.